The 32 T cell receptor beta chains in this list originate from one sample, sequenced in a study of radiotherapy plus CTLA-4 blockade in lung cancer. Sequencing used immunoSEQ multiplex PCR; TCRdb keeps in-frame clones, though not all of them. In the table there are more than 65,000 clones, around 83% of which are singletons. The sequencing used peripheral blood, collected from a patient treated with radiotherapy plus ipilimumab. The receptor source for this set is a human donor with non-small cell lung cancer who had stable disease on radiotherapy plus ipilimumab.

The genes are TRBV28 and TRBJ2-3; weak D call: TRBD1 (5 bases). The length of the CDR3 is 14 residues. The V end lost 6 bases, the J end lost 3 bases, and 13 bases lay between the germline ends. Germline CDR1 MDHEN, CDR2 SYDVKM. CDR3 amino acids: CASRAAGPTDTQYF. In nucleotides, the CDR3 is TGTGCCAGCAGGGCGGCAGGGCCGACAGATACGCAGTATTTT. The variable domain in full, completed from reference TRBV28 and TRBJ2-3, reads DVKVTQSSRYLVKRTGEKVFLECVQDMDHENMFWYRQDPGLGLRLIYFSYDVKMKEKGDIPEGYSVSREKKERFSLILESASTNQTSMYLCASRAAGPTDTQYFGPGTRLTVL.

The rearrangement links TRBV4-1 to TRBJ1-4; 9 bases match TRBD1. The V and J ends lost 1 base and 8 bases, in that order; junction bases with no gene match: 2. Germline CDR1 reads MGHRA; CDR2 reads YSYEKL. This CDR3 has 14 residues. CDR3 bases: TGCGCCAGCAGCCAAGGGGACAGGGAGGAAAAACTGTTTTTT. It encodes CASSQGDREEKLFF.

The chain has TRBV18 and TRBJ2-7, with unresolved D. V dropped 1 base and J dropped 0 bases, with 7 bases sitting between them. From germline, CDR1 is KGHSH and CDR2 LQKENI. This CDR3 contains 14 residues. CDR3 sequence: CASSPLPVSYEQYF. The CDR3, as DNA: TGTGCCAGCTCACCACTTCCTGTCTCCTACGAGCAGTACTTC.

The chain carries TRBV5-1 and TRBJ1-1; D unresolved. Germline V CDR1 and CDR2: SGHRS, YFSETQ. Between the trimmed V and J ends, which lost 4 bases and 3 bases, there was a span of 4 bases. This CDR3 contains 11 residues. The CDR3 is CASSAHTEAFF. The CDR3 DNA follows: TGCGCCAGCAGCGCTCACACTGAAGCTTTCTTT. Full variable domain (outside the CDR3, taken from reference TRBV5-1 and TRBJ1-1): KAGVTQTPRYLIKTRGQQVTLSCSPISGHRSVSWYQQTPGQGLQFLFEYFSETQRNKGNFPGRFSGRQFSNSRSEMNVSTLELGDSALYLCASSAHTEAFFGQGTRLTVV.

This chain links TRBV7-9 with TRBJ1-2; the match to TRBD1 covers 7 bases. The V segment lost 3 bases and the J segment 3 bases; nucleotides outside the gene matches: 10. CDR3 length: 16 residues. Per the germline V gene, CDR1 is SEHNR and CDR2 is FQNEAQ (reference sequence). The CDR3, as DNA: TGTGCCAGCAGCTTCGCCGGACAGGTTCAGCACTATGGCTACACCTTC. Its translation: CASSFAGQVQHYGYTF.

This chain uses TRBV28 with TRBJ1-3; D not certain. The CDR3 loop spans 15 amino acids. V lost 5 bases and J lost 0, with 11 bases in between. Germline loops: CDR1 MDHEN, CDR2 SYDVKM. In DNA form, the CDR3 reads TGTGCCAGCAGTACCCAGTGGGCCTCTGGAAACACCATATATTTT. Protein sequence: CASSTQWASGNTIYF.

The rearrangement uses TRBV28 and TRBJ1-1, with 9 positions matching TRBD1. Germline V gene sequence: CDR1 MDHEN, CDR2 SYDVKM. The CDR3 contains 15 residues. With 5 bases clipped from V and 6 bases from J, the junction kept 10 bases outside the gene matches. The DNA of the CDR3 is TGTGCCAGCAGTACCCCCGGGACAGGGTCGTCTGAAGCTTTCTTT. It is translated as CASSTPGTGSSEAFF.

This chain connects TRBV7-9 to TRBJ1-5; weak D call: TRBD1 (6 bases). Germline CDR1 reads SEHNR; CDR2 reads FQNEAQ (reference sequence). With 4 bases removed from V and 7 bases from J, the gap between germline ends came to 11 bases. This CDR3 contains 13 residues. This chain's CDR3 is CASSSGGGQPQHF. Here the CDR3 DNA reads TGTGCCAGCAGCTCCGGAGGGGGACAGCCCCAGCATTTT.

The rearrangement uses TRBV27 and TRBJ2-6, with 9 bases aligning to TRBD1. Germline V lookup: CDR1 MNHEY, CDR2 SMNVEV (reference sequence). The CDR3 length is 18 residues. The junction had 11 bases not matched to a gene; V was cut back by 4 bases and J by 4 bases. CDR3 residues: CASSWGGQGAGGANVLTF. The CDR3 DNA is TGTGCCAGCAGTTGGGGGGGACAGGGCGCGGGAGGGGCCAACGTCCTGACTTTC.

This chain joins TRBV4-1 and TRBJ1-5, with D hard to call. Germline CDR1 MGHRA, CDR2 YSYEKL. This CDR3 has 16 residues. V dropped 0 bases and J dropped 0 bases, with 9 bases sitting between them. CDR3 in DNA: TGCGCCAGCAGCCAAGATACGGGAAATAGCAATCAGCCCCAGCATTTT. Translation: CASSQDTGNSNQPQHF.

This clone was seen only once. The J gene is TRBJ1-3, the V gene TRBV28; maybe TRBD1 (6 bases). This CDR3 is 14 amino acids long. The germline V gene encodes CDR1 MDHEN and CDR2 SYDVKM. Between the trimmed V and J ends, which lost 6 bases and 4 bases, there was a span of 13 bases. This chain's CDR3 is CASREQGSGNTIYF. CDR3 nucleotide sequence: TGTGCCAGCAGGGAGCAGGGGTCCGGAAACACCATATATTTT. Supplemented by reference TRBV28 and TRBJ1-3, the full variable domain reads DVKVTQSSRYLVKRTGEKVFLECVQDMDHENMFWYRQDPGLGLRLIYFSYDVKMKEKGDIPEGYSVSREKKERFSLILESASTNQTSMYLCASREQGSGNTIYFGEGSWLTVV.

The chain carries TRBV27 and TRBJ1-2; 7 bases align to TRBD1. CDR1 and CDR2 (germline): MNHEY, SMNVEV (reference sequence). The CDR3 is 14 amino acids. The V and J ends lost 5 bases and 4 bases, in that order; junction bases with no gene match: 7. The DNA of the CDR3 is TGTGCCAGCAGTACGGGGACAGAAGGCTATGGCTACACCTTC. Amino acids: CASSTGTEGYGYTF.

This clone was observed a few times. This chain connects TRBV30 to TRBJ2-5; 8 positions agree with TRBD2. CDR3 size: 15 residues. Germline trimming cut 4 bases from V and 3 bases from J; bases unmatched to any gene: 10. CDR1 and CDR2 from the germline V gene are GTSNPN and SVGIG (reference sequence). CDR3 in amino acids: CAWNRGGRAEETQYF. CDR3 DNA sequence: TGTGCCTGGAATCGGGGGGGCCGTGCAGAAGAGACCCAGTACTTC.

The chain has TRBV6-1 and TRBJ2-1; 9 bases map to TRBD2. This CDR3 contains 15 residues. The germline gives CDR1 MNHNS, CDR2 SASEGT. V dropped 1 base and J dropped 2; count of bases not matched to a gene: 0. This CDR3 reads CASSEGLAAYNEQFF. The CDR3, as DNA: TGTGCCAGCAGTGAAGGACTAGCGGCCTACAATGAGCAGTTCTTC.

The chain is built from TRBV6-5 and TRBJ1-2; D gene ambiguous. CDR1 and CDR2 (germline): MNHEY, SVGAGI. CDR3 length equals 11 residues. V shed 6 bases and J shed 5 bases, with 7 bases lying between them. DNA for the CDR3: TGTGCCAGCAGATTGGGGTATGGCTACACCTTC. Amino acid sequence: CASRLGYGYTF.

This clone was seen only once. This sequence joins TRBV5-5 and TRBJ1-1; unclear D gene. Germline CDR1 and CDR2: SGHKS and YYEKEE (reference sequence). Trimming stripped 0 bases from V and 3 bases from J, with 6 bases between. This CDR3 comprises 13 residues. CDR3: CASSLAGHTEAFF. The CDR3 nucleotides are TGTGCCAGCAGCTTGGCCGGCCACACTGAAGCTTTCTTT. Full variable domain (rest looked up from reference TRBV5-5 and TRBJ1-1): DAGVTQSPTHLIKTRGQQVTLRCSPISGHKSVSWYQQVLGQGPQFIFQYYEKEERGRGNFPDRFSARQFPNYSSELNVNALLLGDSALYLCASSLAGHTEAFFGQGTRLTVV.

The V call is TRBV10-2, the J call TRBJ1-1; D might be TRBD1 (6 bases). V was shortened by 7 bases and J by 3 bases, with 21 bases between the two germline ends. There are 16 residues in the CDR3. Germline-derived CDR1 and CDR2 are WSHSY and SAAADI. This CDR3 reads CASTLKAGARDTEAFF. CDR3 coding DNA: TGCGCCAGCACCCTTAAAGCAGGGGCGCGAGACACTGAAGCTTTCTTT.

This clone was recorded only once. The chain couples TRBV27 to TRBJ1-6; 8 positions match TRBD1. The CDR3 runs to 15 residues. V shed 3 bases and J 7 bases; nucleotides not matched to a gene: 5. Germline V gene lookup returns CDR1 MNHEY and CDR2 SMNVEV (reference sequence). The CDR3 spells CASSFRTGRNSPLHF. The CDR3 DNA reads TGTGCCAGCAGTTTCCGGACAGGGAGAAATTCACCCCTCCACTTT.

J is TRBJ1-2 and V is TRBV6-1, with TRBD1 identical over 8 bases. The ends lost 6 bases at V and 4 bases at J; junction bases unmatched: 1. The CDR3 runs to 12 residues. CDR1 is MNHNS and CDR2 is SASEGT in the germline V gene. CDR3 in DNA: TGTGCCAGCAGGACAGGGGCCTATGGCTACACCTTC. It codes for CASRTGAYGYTF.

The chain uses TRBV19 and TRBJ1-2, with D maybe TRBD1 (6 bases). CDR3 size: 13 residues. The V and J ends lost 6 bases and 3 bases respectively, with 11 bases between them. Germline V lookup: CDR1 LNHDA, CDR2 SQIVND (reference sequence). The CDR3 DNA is TGTGCCAGTAGAGACCGGACAGACTATGGCTACACCTTC. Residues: CASRDRTDYGYTF.

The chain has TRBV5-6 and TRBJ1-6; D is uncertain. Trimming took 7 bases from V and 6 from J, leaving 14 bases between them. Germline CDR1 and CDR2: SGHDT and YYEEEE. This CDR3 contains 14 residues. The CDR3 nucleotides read TGTGCCAGCCGCCGCCGGGTGATTAATTCACCCCTCCACTTT. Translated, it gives CASRRRVINSPLHF.

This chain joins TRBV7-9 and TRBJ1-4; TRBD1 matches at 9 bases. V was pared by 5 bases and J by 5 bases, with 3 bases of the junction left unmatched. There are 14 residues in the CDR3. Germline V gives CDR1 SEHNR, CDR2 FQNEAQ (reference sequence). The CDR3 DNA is TGTGCCAGCAGCCTAGACAGGGGGAATGAAAAACTGTTTTTT. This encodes CASSLDRGNEKLFF.

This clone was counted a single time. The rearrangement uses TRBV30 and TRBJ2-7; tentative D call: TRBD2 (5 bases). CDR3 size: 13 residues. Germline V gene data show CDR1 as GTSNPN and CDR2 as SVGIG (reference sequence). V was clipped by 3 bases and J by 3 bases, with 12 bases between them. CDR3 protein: CAWSQGLHYEQYF. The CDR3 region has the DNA TGTGCCTGGAGCCAAGGACTTCACTACGAGCAGTACTTC.

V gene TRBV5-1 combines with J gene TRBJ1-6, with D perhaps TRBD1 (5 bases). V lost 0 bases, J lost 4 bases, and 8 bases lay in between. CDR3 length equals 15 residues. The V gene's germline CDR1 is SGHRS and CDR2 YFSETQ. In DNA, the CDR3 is TGCGCCAGCAGCTTGGGGGACGGATATAATTCACCCCTCCACTTT. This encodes CASSLGDGYNSPLHF.

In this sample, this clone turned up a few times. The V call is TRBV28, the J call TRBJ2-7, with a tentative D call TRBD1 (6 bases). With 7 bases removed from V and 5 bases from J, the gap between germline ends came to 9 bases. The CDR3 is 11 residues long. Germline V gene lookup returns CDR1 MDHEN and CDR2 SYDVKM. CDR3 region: CASTPGDEQYF. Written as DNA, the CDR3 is TGTGCCAGCACTCCAGGGGACGAGCAGTACTTC.

The CDR3 bases are TGTGCCAGCAGTTTACCTCGGGTAGCGGGAGGATCCTACGAGCAGTACTTC. It translates to CASSLPRVAGGSYEQYF. V gene TRBV27 combines with J gene TRBJ2-7; 10 positions agree with TRBD2. This CDR3 has 17 residues. Trimming at V came to 2 bases and at J to 1 base, leaving 8 bases not matched to a gene. The germline V gene encodes CDR1 MNHEY and CDR2 SMNVEV (reference sequence).

In DNA form, the CDR3 reads TGCGCCAGCAGCTTGGAAGGCTTAGGTGGCTACACCTTC. It yields the protein CASSLEGLGGYTF. This chain links TRBV5-1 with TRBJ1-2; no clear D gene. CDR3 size: 13 residues. With 0 bases removed from V and 7 bases from J, the gap between germline ends came to 10 bases. Per the germline V gene, CDR1 is SGHRS and CDR2 is YFSETQ. The full variable domain, with the rest looked up from reference TRBV5-1 and TRBJ1-2, is KAGVTQTPRYLIKTRGQQVTLSCSPISGHRSVSWYQQTPGQGLQFLFEYFSETQRNKGNFPGRFSGRQFSNSRSEMNVSTLELGDSALYLCASSLEGLGGYTFGSGTRLTVV.

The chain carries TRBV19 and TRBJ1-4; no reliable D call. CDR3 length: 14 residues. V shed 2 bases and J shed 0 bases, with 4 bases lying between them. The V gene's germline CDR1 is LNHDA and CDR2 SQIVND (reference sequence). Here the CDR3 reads CASSIQSTNEKLFF. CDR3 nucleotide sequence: TGTGCCAGTAGTATACAGTCAACTAATGAAAAACTGTTTTTT. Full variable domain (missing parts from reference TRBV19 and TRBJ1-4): DGGITQSPKYLFRKEGQNVTLSCEQNLNHDAMYWYRQDPGQGLRLIYYSQIVNDFQKGDIAEGYSVSREKKESFPLTVTSAQKNPTAFYLCASSIQSTNEKLFFGSGTQLSVL.

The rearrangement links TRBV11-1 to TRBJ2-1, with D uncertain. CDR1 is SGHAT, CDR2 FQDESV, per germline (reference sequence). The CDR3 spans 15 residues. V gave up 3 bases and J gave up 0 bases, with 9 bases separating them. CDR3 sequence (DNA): TGTGCCAGCAGCTTGCTCAGAAGCTCCTACAATGAGCAGTTCTTC. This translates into CASSLLRSSYNEQFF.

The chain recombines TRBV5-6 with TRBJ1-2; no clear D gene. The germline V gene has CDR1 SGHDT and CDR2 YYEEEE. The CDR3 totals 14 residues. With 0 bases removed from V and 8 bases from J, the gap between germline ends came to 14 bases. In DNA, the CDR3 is TGTGCCAGCAGCTTGGTAGGTCGGACTTCAGGCTACACCTTC. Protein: CASSLVGRTSGYTF. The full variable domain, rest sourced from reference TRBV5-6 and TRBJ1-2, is DAGVTQSPTHLIKTRGQQVTLRCSPKSGHDTVSWYQQALGQGPQFIFQYYEEEERQRGNFPDRFSGHQFPNYSSELNVNALLLGDSALYLCASSLVGRTSGYTFGSGTRLTVV.

The chain's CDR3 is CASSLARGDNEQFF. Written as DNA, the CDR3 is TGTGCCAGCAGTTTAGCCCGTGGGGATAATGAGCAGTTCTTC. The chain links TRBV25-1 to TRBJ2-1; no firm D call. The germline V and J ends were trimmed by 5 bases and 7 bases, with 15 bases remaining between them. Germline CDR1 is MGHDK and CDR2 is SYGVNS. This CDR3 comprises 14 residues.

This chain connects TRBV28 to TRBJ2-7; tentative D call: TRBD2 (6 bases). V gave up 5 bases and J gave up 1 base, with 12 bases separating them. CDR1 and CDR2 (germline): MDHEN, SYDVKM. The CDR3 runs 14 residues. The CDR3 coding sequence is TGTGCCAGCAGTCCCCCGGCGGGATCCTACGAGCAGTACTTC. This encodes CASSPPAGSYEQYF. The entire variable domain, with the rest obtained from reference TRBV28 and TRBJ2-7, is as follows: DVKVTQSSRYLVKRTGEKVFLECVQDMDHENMFWYRQDPGLGLRLIYFSYDVKMKEKGDIPEGYSVSREKKERFSLILESASTNQTSMYLCASSPPAGSYEQYFGPGTRLTVT.